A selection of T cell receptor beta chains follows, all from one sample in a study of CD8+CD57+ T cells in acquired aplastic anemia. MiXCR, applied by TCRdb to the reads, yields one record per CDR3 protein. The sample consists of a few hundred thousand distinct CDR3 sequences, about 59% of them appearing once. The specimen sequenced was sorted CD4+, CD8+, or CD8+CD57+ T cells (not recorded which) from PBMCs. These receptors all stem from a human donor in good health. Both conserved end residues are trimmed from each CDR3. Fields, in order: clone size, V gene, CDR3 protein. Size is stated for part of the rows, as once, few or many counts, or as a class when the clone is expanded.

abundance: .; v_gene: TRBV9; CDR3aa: ASSVGSYTEAF
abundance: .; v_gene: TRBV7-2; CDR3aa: ASSLDPGSAGNTIY
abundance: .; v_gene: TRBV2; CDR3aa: ASRGQGRGDTDTQY
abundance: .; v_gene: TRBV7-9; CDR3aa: ASSPRQAYEQY
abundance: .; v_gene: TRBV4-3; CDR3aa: ASSQERGTGRYEQY
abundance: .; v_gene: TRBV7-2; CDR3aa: ASRSGGAGSTDTQY
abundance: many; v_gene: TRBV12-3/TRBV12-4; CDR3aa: ASSPGGVEQF
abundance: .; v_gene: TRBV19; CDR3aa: ASSRSGDDYGYT
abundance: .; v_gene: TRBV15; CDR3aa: ATFAGGGNGQL
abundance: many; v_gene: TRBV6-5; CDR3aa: ASSVSGGGSYNEQF
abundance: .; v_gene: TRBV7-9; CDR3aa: ASSLFGQYEQY
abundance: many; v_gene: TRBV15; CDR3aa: ATSRVSDYEQY
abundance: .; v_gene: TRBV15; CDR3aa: ATSIMDGRASYETQY
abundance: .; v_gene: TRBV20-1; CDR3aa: SAYEGTGYYEQY
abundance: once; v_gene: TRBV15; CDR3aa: ATSRGTSGVEGQF
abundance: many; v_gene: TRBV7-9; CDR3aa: ASSSLAGRDTQY
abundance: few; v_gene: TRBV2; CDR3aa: ASSASGVGGSPLH
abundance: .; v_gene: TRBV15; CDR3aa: ATSDAFGLARDNEQF
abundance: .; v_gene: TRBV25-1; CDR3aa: ATKGYEQY
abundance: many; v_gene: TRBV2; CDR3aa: ASLPSREGPWFNEQF
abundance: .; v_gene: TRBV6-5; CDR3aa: ASREVAYNEQF
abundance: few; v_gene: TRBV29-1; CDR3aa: SVDRDADTQY
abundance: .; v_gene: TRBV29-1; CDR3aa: SVIAGTNEKLF
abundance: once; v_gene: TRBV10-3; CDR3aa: AISERSPNTGELF
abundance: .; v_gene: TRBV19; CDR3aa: ASSNSGGRSYEQY
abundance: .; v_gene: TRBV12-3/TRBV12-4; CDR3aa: ASSFRHRGYEQY
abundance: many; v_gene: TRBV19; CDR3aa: ASSIISGTEITDTQY
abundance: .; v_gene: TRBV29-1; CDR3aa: SVEGNEQF
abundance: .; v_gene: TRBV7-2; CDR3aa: ASSLRSGGGQPQH
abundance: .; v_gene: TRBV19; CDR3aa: ASSAYLRQGSPLH
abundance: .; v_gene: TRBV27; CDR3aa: ASSLAGVGSSYEQY
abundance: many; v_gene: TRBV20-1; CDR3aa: SAILPDRVNEQF
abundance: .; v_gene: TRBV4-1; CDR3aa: ASSRSPPQAGADEQY
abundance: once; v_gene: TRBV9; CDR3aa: ASSSAGTRGTDTQY
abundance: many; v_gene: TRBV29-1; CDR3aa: SVHGGRNTEAF
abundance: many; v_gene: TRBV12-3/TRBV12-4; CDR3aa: ASSLGGFSGNTIY
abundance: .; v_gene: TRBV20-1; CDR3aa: SARDAGGGNVVF
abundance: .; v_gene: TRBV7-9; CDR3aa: ASSSTGTASYEQY
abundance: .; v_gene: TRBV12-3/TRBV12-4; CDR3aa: ASRHISSGGTNTGELF
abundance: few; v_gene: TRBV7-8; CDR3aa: ASSIGQGDRN
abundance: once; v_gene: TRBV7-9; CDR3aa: ASSGSKHRRWDGYT
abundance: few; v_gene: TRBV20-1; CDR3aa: SAPPGDYNEQF
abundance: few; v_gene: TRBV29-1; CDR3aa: SVGHGTVNTEAF
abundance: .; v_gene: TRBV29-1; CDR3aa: SVIPFCASFTGYEQY
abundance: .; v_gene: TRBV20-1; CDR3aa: SARVDGSNQPQH
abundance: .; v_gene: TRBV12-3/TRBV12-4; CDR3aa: ASSFGTSGELF
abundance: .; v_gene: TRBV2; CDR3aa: ASSLYRGQVGNYGYT
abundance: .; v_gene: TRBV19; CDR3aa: ASNGVRGDHYGYT
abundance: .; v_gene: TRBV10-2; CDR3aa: ASSVRSGAEQF
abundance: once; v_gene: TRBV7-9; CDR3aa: ASSLTDSPIYGYT
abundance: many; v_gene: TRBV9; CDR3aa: ASSANLTRMWTGELF